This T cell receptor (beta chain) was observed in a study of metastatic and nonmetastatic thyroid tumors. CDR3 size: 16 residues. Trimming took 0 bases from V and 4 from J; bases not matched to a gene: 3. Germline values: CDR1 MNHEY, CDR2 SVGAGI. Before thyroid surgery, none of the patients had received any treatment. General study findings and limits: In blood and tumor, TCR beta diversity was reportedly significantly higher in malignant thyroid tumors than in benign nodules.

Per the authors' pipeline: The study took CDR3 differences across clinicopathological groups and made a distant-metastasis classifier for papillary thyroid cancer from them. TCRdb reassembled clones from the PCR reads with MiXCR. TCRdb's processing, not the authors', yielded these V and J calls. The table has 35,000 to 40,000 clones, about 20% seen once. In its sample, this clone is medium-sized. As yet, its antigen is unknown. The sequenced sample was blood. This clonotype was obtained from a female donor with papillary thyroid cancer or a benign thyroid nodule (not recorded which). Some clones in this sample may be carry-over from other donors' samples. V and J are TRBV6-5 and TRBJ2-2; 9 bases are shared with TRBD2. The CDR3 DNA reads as TGTGCCAGCAGTTACTCGGCGGGAGGGTCCACCGGGGAGCTGTTTTTT. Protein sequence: CASSYSAGGSTGELFF.